This paragraph covers one TCR beta chain sequence. Its specificity is unknown. Prepared TCR beta cDNA libraries contained unique molecular identifiers. From around 1 to 10 million T cells, roughly 530,000 cDNA molecules were obtained. TCRdb called the PCR reads again in MiXCR, with one record for every CDR3 protein. The sample contains 350,000 to 500,000 distinct CDR3 sequences, more than 30% of which appear only once. The data are from a study of post-analysis software for immune sequencing data. Whole-study context: Progressive-relapsing, secondary progressive and relapsing-remitting multiple sclerosis were among the disease courses included. Findings and caveats of the study: There were a few TRBV segments more frequent in patients than controls, and TRBV5-6, TRBV5-1 and TRBV20-1 were among them. Controls significantly exceeded multiple sclerosis patients in normalized Chao1 diversity. Strong co-clustering by F measure linked samples that shared a preparation batch.

The CDR3 consists of 14 residues. Germline CDR1 SGHRS, CDR2 YFSETQ. J lost 4 bases, V lost 5 bases, and 6 bases had no gene match. The sequence was obtained from a girl aged 2-10 years with multiple sclerosis. What was sequenced was blood. V gene TRBV5-1 combines with J gene TRBJ2-3; 8 bases line up with TRBD2. The CDR3 bases are TGCGCCAGCAGTACCCGGGGGGGCGCAGATACGCAGTATTTT. Its translation: CASSTRGGADTQYF.